This TCR beta chain derives from a study of T cells in Graves' hyperthyroidism and ophthalmopathy. CDR1 is MDHEN, CDR2 SYDVKM, per germline. The CDR3 has 15 residues. As regards this clonotype: Its antigen is as yet unknown. A junction boundary mismatches the germline segment, possibly from a read error.

The CDR3 regions of TCR beta were amplified from RNA transcripts. RT-PCR in the first round (using the HTBI primer set) targeted the TCR CDR3. TCRdb re-called the multiplex PCR reads with MiXCR, one entry per CDR3 protein. The sample records about 500,000 distinct CDR3 sequences, approximately 48% being singletons. Regarding the study as a whole: Blood also carried most thyroid clonotypes expanded above 0.001. Prediction of ophthalmopathy progression came a median 6.5 months pre-onset. Through a model of 13 V-J features, ophthalmopathy was separated from stable hyperthyroidism.

Input material: peripheral blood or thyroid tissue (not recorded which). This chain links TRBV28 with TRBJ2-7, with 11 bases fitting TRBD2. The receptor was isolated from an adult woman with Graves' disease, either hyperthyroidism or ophthalmopathy (not recorded which). DNA for the CDR3: TGTGCCATCAGTTTAGTAGCGGGAGGGCCCGACGAGCAGTACTTC. Protein sequence: CAISLVAGGPDEQYF.